This TCR beta chain came from a study of T-cell reconstitution after alpha-beta-depleted transplantation in children. As it was prepared, the TCRbeta library received unique molecular identifiers. TCRdb recomputed calls from the PCR reads with MiXCR, one row per CDR3 protein. The table records around 410,000 distinct CDR3 sequences, roughly 10% of them present only once. The receptor comes from a human donor who donated a stem cell graft to a child with acute myeloid leukemia. Here the sequenced sample was PBMCs from the stem cell graft donor, taken from the stem cell graft.

The DNA of the CDR3 is TGTGCCAGCAGTCTAAGCGGGGCACAAAACATTCAGTACTTC. Its protein is CASSLSGAQNIQYF. The chain combines TRBV12-3 or TRBV12-4 with TRBJ2-4; the match to TRBD2 covers 7 bases. Unmatched junction bases numbered 6, after V lost 5 bases and J lost 5 bases. The CDR3 is made up of 14 amino acids.